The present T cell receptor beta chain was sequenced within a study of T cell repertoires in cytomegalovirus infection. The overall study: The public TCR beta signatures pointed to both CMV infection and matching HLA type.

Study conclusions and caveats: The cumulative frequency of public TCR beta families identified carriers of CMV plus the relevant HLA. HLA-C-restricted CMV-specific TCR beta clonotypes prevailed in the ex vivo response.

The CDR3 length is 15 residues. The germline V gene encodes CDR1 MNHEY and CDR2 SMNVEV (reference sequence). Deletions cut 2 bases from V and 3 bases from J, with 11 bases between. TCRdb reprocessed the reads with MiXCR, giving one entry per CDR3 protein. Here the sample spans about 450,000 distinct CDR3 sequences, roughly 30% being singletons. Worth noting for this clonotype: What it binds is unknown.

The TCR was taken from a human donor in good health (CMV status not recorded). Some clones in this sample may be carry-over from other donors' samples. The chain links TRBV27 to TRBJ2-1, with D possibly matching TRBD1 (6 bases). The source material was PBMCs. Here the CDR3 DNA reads TGTGCCAGCAGTTTACCAGGGGATTACTACAATGAGCAGTTCTTC. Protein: CASSLPGDYYNEQFF.